Listed below are T cell receptor beta chains from one sample, sequenced in a study of blood T cell repertoires in COVID-19. The assay was immunoSEQ multiplex PCR, and TCRdb's table has in-frame clones only and misses some. The profile shows just under 150,000 clones, approximately 85% of them singletons. Sequenced sample: peripheral blood. The receptors stem from a human donor with acute or convalescent COVID-19. The donor label of this sample is uncertain. The CDR3 runs from the conserved cysteine through the conserved F or W. The D gene is left open where the match is weak. Size tells how often a clone was seen (once, few, many) or the class of an expanded clone, and some rows leave it out.

>TRBV9|-|TRBJ1-1|-
TGTGCCAGCAGCGTAGGGGCAGGGGCGAACACTGAAGCTTTCTTT
CASSVGAGANTEAFF
>TRBV15|-|TRBJ1-4|-
TGTGCCACCAGCAGACCGAATGAAAAACTGTTTTTT
CATSRPNEKLFF
>TRBV27|-|TRBJ1-5|-
TGTGCCAGCAGTTTCGTCAGGGCATCGAATCAGCCCCAGCATTTT
CASSFVRASNQPQHF
>TRBV24-1|TRBD1|TRBJ2-2|-
TGTGCCACCAGTGATCCTCGACAGGGGGCGGTCGGGGAGCTGTTTTTT
CATSDPRQGAVGELFF
>TRBV9|TRBD2|TRBJ2-2|once
TGTGCCAGCAGCCAATTTAGCGGGGGGGAGAACACCGGGGAGCTGTTTTTT
CASSQFSGGENTGELFF
>TRBV4-1|TRBD1|TRBJ2-3|-
TGCGCCAGCAGCCACGGACAGGGCGGCACAGATACGCAGTATTTT
CASSHGQGGTDTQYF
>TRBV7-9|-|TRBJ1-2|-
TGTGCCAGCAGCTTAAGGACAGCCGACTCATTTTATGGCTACACCTTC
CASSLRTADSFYGYTF
>TRBV9|-|TRBJ1-5|-
TGTGCCAGCAGCGGACAGGTCAATCAGCCCCAGCATTTT
CASSGQVNQPQHF
>TRBV6-5|-|TRBJ2-5|once
TGTGCCAGCACTCAGGGCCTCTTGGGGACCCAGTACTTC
CASTQGLLGTQYF
>TRBV24-1|TRBD2|TRBJ2-1|-
TGTGCCACCAGTGAACTCAGCGGGGGAAGGGGTGAGCAGTTCTTC
CATSELSGGRGEQFF
>TRBV2|-|TRBJ1-6|-
TGTGCCAGCGCGTATTATGAGCCTAATTCACCCCTCCACTTT
CASAYYEPNSPLHF
>TRBV30|TRBD1|TRBJ2-7|-
TGTGCCTGGAGTGAACCTGGGACAGGGGGCAGGTACGAGCAGTACTTC
CAWSEPGTGGRYEQYF
>TRBV5-1|TRBD2|TRBJ2-1|-
TGCGCCAGCAGCTTCGGACTAGCGGGAGTCTCCAATGAGCAGTTCTTC
CASSFGLAGVSNEQFF
>TRBV10-3|TRBD2|TRBJ2-3|-
TGTGCCATCAGTGGGGGACTAGCGGGAGATGGAGAAACGCAGTATTTT
CAISGGLAGDGETQYF
>TRBV18|TRBD2|TRBJ2-3|-
TGTGCCAGCTCACCACGGACTAGCGGGGGGACCACAGATACGCAGTATTTT
CASSPRTSGGTTDTQYF
>TRBV28|TRBD1|TRBJ2-7|-
TGTGCCAGCCTGTTCCAGGACAGGGGTATTTACGAGCAGTACTTC
CASLFQDRGIYEQYF
>TRBV5-6|TRBD1|TRBJ1-3|-
TGTGCCAGCAGCTCACCGACAGGGCCCAACACCATATATTTT
CASSSPTGPNTIYF
>TRBV11-2|-|TRBJ1-5|-
TGTGCCAGCAGCCCCGGGGTAAGGAACGAGAATCAGCCCCAGCATTTT
CASSPGVRNENQPQHF
>TRBV7-2|TRBD2|TRBJ2-3|-
TGTGCCAGCAGCTTATCAGGACTAGGCACAGATACGCAGTATTTT
CASSLSGLGTDTQYF
>TRBV10-3|-|TRBJ2-7|-
TGTGCCATCAGTGATCCGGCCACTAGGTCCTACGAGCAGTACTTC
CAISDPATRSYEQYF
>TRBV28|TRBD1|TRBJ2-7|-
TGTGCCAGCACCTCGACAGGGAGCGGCTACGAGCAGTACTTC
CASTSTGSGYEQYF
>TRBV29-1|TRBD1|TRBJ1-2|-
TGCAGCGTTTCGGACAGGGCCGCTGGCTACACCTTC
CSVSDRAAGYTF
>TRBV7-9|-|TRBJ2-3|-
TGTGCCAGCGGGAGCGCCACAGATACGCAGTATTTT
CASGSATDTQYF
>TRBV6-2/TRBV6-3|TRBD2|TRBJ2-1|-
TGTGCCAGCAGTTTCTCCCGGGCTAGCGGGGCCATAAGCTCCTACAATGAGCAGTTCTTC
CASSFSRASGAISSYNEQFF
>TRBV6-5|-|TRBJ1-3|-
TGTGCCAGCAGGAGCGACAGGTCCTCTGGAAACACCATATATTTT
CASRSDRSSGNTIYF
>TRBV7-8|TRBD1|TRBJ2-7|-
TGTGCCAGCAGCCCTGGACAGGGTAGAGGCGAGCAGTACTTC
CASSPGQGRGEQYF
>TRBV3-1/TRBV3-2|-|TRBJ2-7|few
TGTGCCAGCAGCCAAGGTTCGTTTGGAGTTCTTCCGGACGAGCAGTACTTC
CASSQGSFGVLPDEQYF
>TRBV9|-|TRBJ1-2|-
TGTGCCAGCAGCGTAGGAGTACGGACTGGAGGCTACACCTTC
CASSVGVRTGGYTF
>TRBV9|-|TRBJ1-1|-
TGTGCCAGCAGCGCGAATACAGAAAACACTGAAGCTTTCTTT
CASSANTENTEAFF
>TRBV2|-|TRBJ1-5|-
TGTGCCAGCAGTGAAGCGCGGCCAGCTAATCAGCCCCAGCATTTT
CASSEARPANQPQHF
>TRBV4-3|-|TRBJ2-7|-
TGCGCCAGCAGCCAAGATATGAGGGTAACGGGCCACGAGCAGTACTTC
CASSQDMRVTGHEQYF
>TRBV12-3/TRBV12-4|-|TRBJ1-5|-
TGTGCCAGCACCCTTAGCGACCAGCCCCAGCATTTT
CASTLSDQPQHF
>TRBV28|-|TRBJ1-5|-
TGTGCCAGCAGAGAAGGACAGTACAATCAGCCCCAGCATTTT
CASREGQYNQPQHF
>TRBV2|TRBD2|TRBJ2-1|-
TGTGCCAGCAGTAATTTGGGCGGGAGACCTTACAATGAGCAGTTCTTC
CASSNLGGRPYNEQFF
>TRBV19|-|TRBJ2-2|-
TGTGCCAGTAGTAAGGGCGGGACGAACACCGGGGAGCTGTTTTTT
CASSKGGTNTGELFF
>TRBV5-4|-|TRBJ1-3|-
TGTGCCAGCAGCTTTGACCCAGGGAAGGAAAACACCATATATTTT
CASSFDPGKENTIYF
>TRBV5-1|-|TRBJ1-2|-
TGCGCCAGCAGCTTGGCCCAGGGATTCTATGGCTACACCTTC
CASSLAQGFYGYTF
>TRBV18|-|TRBJ1-2|-
TGTGCCAGCTCACCACCGTCCTTCTATGGCTACACCTTC
CASSPPSFYGYTF
>TRBV28|TRBD1|TRBJ1-5|-
TGTGCCAGCAGCTTGGACAGGAACCAGCCCCAGCATTTT
CASSLDRNQPQHF
>TRBV7-9|-|TRBJ2-3|-
TGTGCCAGCAGCTTAGTCAGTAATCGAGATACGCAGTATTTT
CASSLVSNRDTQYF